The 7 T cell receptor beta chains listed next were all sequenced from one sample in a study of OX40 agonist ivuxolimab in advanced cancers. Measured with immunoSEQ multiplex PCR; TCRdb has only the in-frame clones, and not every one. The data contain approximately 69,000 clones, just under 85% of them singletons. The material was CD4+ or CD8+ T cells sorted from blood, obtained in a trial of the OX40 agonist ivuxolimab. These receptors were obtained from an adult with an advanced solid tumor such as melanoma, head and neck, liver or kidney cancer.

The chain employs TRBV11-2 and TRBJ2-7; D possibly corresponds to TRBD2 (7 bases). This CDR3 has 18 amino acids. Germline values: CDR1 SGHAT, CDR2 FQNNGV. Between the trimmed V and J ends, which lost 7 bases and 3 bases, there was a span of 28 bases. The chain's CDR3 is CASTPVGGGPSYLYEQYV. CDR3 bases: TGTGCCAGCACCCCGGTGGGCGGGGGCCCATCCTACCTCTACGAGCAGTACGTC.

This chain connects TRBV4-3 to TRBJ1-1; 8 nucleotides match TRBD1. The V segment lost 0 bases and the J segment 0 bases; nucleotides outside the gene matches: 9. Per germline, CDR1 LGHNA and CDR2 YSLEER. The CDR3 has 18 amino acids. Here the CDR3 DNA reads TGCGCCAGCAGCCAAGATTCCCGGACAGGGACTATGAACACTGAAGCTTTCTTT. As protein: CASSQDSRTGTMNTEAFF.

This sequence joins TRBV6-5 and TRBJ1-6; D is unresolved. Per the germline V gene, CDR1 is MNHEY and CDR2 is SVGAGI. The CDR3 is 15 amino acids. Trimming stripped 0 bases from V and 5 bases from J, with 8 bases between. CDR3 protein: CASSYSVPDNSPLHF. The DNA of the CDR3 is TGTGCCAGCAGTTACTCGGTACCTGATAATTCACCCCTCCACTTT.

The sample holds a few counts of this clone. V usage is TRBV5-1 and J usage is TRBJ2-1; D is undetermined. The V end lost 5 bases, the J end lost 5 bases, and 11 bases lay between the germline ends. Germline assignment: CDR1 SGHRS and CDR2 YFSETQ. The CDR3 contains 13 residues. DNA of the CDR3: TGCGCCAGCAGGCAGGACCTAAACAATGAGCAGTTCTTC. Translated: CASRQDLNNEQFF.

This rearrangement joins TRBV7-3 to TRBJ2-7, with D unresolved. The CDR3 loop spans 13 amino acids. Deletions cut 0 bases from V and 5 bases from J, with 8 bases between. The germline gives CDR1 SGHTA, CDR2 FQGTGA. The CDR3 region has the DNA TGTGCCAGCAGCTTAACGATGCTAGACGAGCAGTACTTC. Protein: CASSLTMLDEQYF.

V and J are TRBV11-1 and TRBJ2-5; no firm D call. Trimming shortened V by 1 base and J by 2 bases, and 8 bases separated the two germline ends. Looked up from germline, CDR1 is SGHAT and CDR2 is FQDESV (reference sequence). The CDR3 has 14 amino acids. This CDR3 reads CASSLETRQETQYF. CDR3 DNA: TGTGCCAGCAGCTTAGAGACCAGACAAGAGACCCAGTACTTC.

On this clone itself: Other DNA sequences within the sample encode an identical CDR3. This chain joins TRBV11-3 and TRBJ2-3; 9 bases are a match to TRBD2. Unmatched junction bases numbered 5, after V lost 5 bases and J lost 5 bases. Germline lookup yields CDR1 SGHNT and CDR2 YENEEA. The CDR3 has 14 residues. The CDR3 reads CASSPGGGEDTQYF. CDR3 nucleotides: TGTGCCAGCAGCCCCGGCGGGGGGGAAGATACGCAGTATTTT. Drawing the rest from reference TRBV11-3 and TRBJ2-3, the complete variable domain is EAGVVQSPRYKIIEKKQPVAFWCNPISGHNTLYWYLQNLGQGPELLIRYENEEAVDDSQLPKDRFSAERLKGVDSTLKIQPAELGDSAVYLCASSPGGGEDTQYFGPGTRLTVL.